The 19 T cell receptor beta chains below were found in one sample sequenced in a study of T-cell memory formation after mild COVID-19. TCRdb re-analysed the 5' RACE reads in MiXCR, keeping a single row per CDR3 protein. The sample has 57,000 or so distinct CDR3 sequences, roughly 9.9% seen once; the top ten hold around 1.1%. The sample taken for sequencing was PBMCs or a T cell subset sorted from them (not recorded which). The receptor set was obtained from a man between 18 and 29 years old who had mild COVID-19 (a few samples of this study predate the infection). Cell type and time point are not known.

This clonotype was picked up a small number of times. This chain links TRBV5-1 with TRBJ2-1; the match to TRBD2 covers 13 bases. After removal of 4 bases from V and 10 bases from J, the junction contained 11 bases not matched to a gene. The V gene's germline CDR1 is SGHRS and CDR2 YFSETQ. The CDR3 is 16 residues long. CDR3 sequence (DNA): TGCGCCAGCAGCCCCGGACTAGCGGGGGCCGGGGGAGAGCAGTTCTTC. Its translation: CASSPGLAGAGGEQFF.

This clonotype turned up a few times. The gene calls are TRBV6-5 and TRBJ2-7, with 14 bases matching TRBD2. CDR3 length equals 17 residues. J gave up 4 bases and V 2 bases, and 7 bases lay outside the gene matches. Per the germline V gene, CDR1 is MNHEY and CDR2 is SVGAGI. DNA of the CDR3: TGTGCCAGCAGTTACACCGGGACTAGCGGGGGAAAATACGAGCAGTACTTC. Translation: CASSYTGTSGGKYEQYF.

The chain couples TRBV7-2 to TRBJ2-1, with D possibly being TRBD2 (5 bases). V lost 1 base, J lost 2 bases, and 9 bases lay in between. The CDR3 consists of 15 residues. Germline CDR1 is SGHTA and CDR2 is FQGNSA. CDR3 nucleotide sequence: TGTGCCAGCAGCTTAGTAGTCGGGGCCTACAATGAGCAGTTCTTC. Amino acid sequence: CASSLVVGAYNEQFF.

This clonotype was observed at least ten times. The J gene is TRBJ2-2, the V gene TRBV20-1; D might be TRBD1 (8 bases). The CDR3 spans 17 residues. V was clipped by 0 bases and J by 4 bases, with 18 bases between them. Germline V gene sequence: CDR1 DFQATT, CDR2 SNEGSKA (reference sequence). The CDR3 sequence is CSARDWEGQESTGELFF. In DNA, the CDR3 is TGCAGTGCTAGAGATTGGGAGGGACAGGAATCCACCGGGGAGCTGTTTTTT.

The sample holds many counts of this clonotype. The chain uses TRBV24-1 and TRBJ2-7, with TRBD1 matching over 11 bases. The CDR3 sequence is 18 residues long. The germline gives CDR1 KGHDR, CDR2 SFDVKD. The V segment lost 1 base and the J segment 3 bases; nucleotides outside the gene matches: 10. The CDR3 nucleotides read TGTGCCACCAGTGATTTTGACCTTCGGGACAGGGGGTTCTACGAGCAGTACTTC. Its translation: CATSDFDLRDRGFYEQYF.

The rearrangement links TRBV4-3 to TRBJ1-5, with D possibly TRBD1 on 5 matching bases. The ends were cut back, 0 bases at V and 6 bases at J, with 12 bases in the middle. Germline CDR1 is LGHNA and CDR2 is YSLEER. The CDR3 is made up of 15 amino acids. CDR3 bases: TGCGCCAGCAGCCAAGAAGTGGGGGATCGTCAGCCCCAGCATTTT. Translation: CASSQEVGDRQPQHF.

The V gene is TRBV5-1, the J gene TRBJ2-7; D is uncertain. This CDR3 comprises 14 residues. Germline V gene data show CDR1 as SGHRS and CDR2 as YFSETQ. Trimming shortened V by 2 bases and J by 0 bases, and 9 bases separated the two germline ends. This CDR3 reads CASSFWPSSYEQYV. CDR3 bases: TGCGCCAGCAGCTTCTGGCCTAGCTCCTACGAGCAGTACGTC.

The V call is TRBV12-3 or TRBV12-4, the J call TRBJ1-2; no definite D call. This CDR3 contains 13 residues. V gave up 8 bases and J gave up 2 bases, with 12 bases separating them. The CDR3 reads CASATAGNYGYTF. CDR3 DNA sequence: TGTGCCAGCGCCACTGCGGGGAACTATGGCTACACCTTC.

This clonotype was observed a handful of times. The genes are TRBV5-6 and TRBJ2-1; possible D gene TRBD2, 7 bases. The CDR3 length is 16 residues. Germline CDR1 SGHDT, CDR2 YYEEEE. V lost 2 bases and J lost 0, with 12 bases in between. The CDR3 DNA follows: TGTGCCAGCAGCTTTGGGGGGGGCAACTCCTACAATGAGCAGTTCTTC. This sequence encodes CASSFGGGNSYNEQFF.

This chain uses TRBV15 with TRBJ2-7; TRBD1 matches 8 bases. The CDR3 is 14 residues long. CDR1 is LNHNV, CDR2 YYDKDF, per germline (reference sequence). V shed 0 bases, J shed 3 bases, and the junction held 1 base outside the gene matches. Written as DNA, the CDR3 is TGTGCCACCAGCAGAGAAGACAGGGGCTACGAGCAGTACTTC. Translating it yields CATSREDRGYEQYF.

This clonotype was counted a few times. The genes are TRBV7-2 and TRBJ1-2, with no clear D. Trimming took 5 bases from V and 8 from J, leaving 15 bases between them. Germline values: CDR1 SGHTA, CDR2 FQGNSA. This CDR3 contains 13 residues. The CDR3 reads CASSHRGRGGYTF. CDR3 nucleotide sequence: TGTGCCAGCAGCCATAGAGGACGCGGAGGCTACACCTTC. The entire variable domain, with the rest obtained from reference TRBV7-2 and TRBJ1-2, is as follows: GAGVSQSPSNKVTEKGKDVELRCDPISGHTALYWYRQSLGQGLEFLIYFQGNSAPDKSGLPSDRFSAERTGGSVSTLTIQRTQQEDSAVYLCASSHRGRGGYTFGSGTRLTVV.

The rearrangement joins TRBV5-1 to TRBJ2-3; 13 bases are shared with TRBD2. CDR1 is SGHRS, CDR2 YFSETQ, per germline. The V and J ends lost 8 bases and 4 bases, in that order; junction bases with no gene match: 10. The CDR3 length is 16 residues. CDR3 loop: CARSPGLAGESDTQYF. In DNA form, the CDR3 reads TGCGCCAGAAGCCCCGGACTAGCGGGGGAATCAGATACGCAGTATTTT.

This clonotype was detected many times. This chain links TRBV24-1 with TRBJ2-2; D possibly matches TRBD1 or TRBD2 (5 bases each). CDR1 KGHDR and CDR2 SFDVKD come from the germline V gene. V gave up 3 bases and J gave up 4 bases, with 17 bases separating them. The CDR3 is 17 amino acids. DNA of the CDR3: TGTGCCACCAGTGATACATTTTACGCAGGGAGCACCGGGGAGCTGTTTTTT. Amino acids: CATSDTFYAGSTGELFF.

This chain joins TRBV2 and TRBJ2-7; a possible D gene is TRBD2 (6 bases). Per the germline V gene, CDR1 is SNHLY and CDR2 is FYNNEI. The CDR3 has 13 amino acids. V lost 6 bases, J lost 4 bases, and 13 bases lay in between. CDR3 bases: TGTGCCAGCAGCGGAGGGGTCTCTTACGAGCAGTACTTC. Amino acid sequence: CASSGGVSYEQYF.

This clonotype was counted ten times or more. V is TRBV10-3 and J is TRBJ2-5, with no clear D. The CDR3 has 13 residues. Looked up from germline, CDR1 is ENHRY and CDR2 is SYGVKD. With 3 bases removed from V and 2 bases from J, the gap between germline ends came to 7 bases. CDR3 protein: CAISEGEQETQYF. Written as DNA, the CDR3 is TGTGCCATCAGTGAAGGAGAACAAGAGACCCAGTACTTC.

The chain employs TRBV18 and TRBJ1-1; perhaps TRBD1 as D (5 bases). The germline CDR1 and CDR2 sequences are KGHSH and LQKENI. The CDR3 loop spans 13 amino acids. V was trimmed by 2 bases and J by 7 bases, leaving 11 bases between them. Written as DNA, the CDR3 is TGTGCCAGCTCACCAGCGACAGCCGGTGAAGCTTTCTTT. Residues: CASSPATAGEAFF.

This clonotype was recorded a few times. The chain is built from TRBV20-1 and TRBJ2-2, with D perhaps TRBD2 (6 bases). Trimming left V 6 bases short and J 3 bases short, with 14 bases between. The CDR3 contains 14 residues. Germline assignment: CDR1 DFQATT and CDR2 SNEGSKA (reference sequence). This chain's CDR3 is CSASRGMDTGELFF. The CDR3 DNA reads TGCAGTGCCTCACGGGGGATGGACACCGGGGAGCTGTTTTTT.

The table lists this clonotype with a few counts. The V call is TRBV5-1, the J call TRBJ2-5; no reliable D call. CDR1 SGHRS and CDR2 YFSETQ come from the germline V gene. Trimming took 1 base from V and 5 from J, leaving 15 bases between them. The CDR3 contains 15 residues. For the CDR3, the DNA is TGCGCCAGCAGCTTGTACGGCACCGTCGGGGAGACCCAGTACTTC. Translation gives CASSLYGTVGETQYF.

The rearrangement joins TRBV7-3 to TRBJ1-1, with TRBD1 matching 7 bases. The CDR3 has 14 amino acids. Germline CDR1 is SGHTA and CDR2 is FQGTGA. The ends lost 2 bases at V and 5 bases at J; junction bases unmatched: 5. This CDR3 is CASSLGQGETEAFF. The CDR3 DNA sequence: TGTGCCAGCAGCTTAGGCCAGGGGGAGACTGAAGCTTTCTTT.